This entry lists 21 T cell receptor beta chains sequenced from one sample in a study of T cells in Graves' hyperthyroidism and ophthalmopathy. Amplification of TCR beta CDR3 regions used RNA as the template. First-round RT-PCR targeting the TCR CDR3 was performed with the HTBI primer set. Using its own MiXCR run on the multiplex PCR reads, TCRdb lists one record per CDR3 protein. The sample yields more than 300,000 distinct CDR3 sequences, around 13% seen once. The sample taken for sequencing was blood. These receptors were taken from a woman aged 25 to 39 with Graves' ophthalmopathy.

The table lists this clonotype with many counts. The chain carries TRBV30 and TRBJ1-1; no clear D. V shed 6 bases and J shed 5 bases, with 28 bases lying between them. The V gene's germline CDR1 is GTSNPN and CDR2 SVGIG (reference sequence). There are 17 residues in the CDR3. The CDR3 sequence is CACLPHPVALLGTEAFF. CDR3 nucleotides: TGTGCCTGTCTCCCCCACCCGGTGGCACTCCTGGGTACTGAAGCTTTCTTT.

At least ten counts were recorded for this clonotype. The chain is built from TRBV29-1 and TRBJ2-5; D remains ambiguous. CDR3 length: 12 residues. Per the germline V gene, CDR1 is SQVTM and CDR2 is ANQGSEA. V was pared by 8 bases and J by 5 bases, with 15 bases between. The CDR3: CSSLLGRETQYF. The CDR3, as DNA: TGCAGCTCCCTGCTCGGGCGCGAGACCCAGTACTTC.

This clonotype has ten or more counts. The rearrangement joins TRBV3-1 to TRBJ1-1; D might be TRBD1 (5 bases). V was cut by 4 bases and J by 0 bases, with 12 bases left in between. The CDR3 has 15 residues. CDR1 and CDR2 from the germline V gene are LGHDT and YNNKEL (reference sequence). The chain's CDR3 is CASSRVRTMNTEAFF. The CDR3 region has the DNA TGTGCCAGCAGCCGAGTGCGGACAATGAACACTGAAGCTTTCTTT.

This clonotype was seen many times. This rearrangement joins TRBV3-1 to TRBJ1-3; no firm D call. V was clipped by 4 bases and J by 2 bases, with 15 bases between them. The CDR3 is 16 residues long. Germline CDR1 LGHDT, CDR2 YNNKEL (reference sequence). Here the CDR3 reads CASSPRLGGAGNTIYF. The CDR3, as DNA: TGTGCCAGCAGCCCTCGTCTGGGTGGCGCTGGAAACACCATATATTTT.

Many counts were recorded for this clonotype. The chain links TRBV28 to TRBJ1-1; no clear D. From germline, CDR1 is MDHEN and CDR2 SYDVKM. The V and J ends lost 4 bases and 4 bases respectively, with 7 bases between them. The CDR3 runs 12 residues. In DNA, the CDR3 is TGTGCCAGCAGTTACGGGCCCACTGAAGCTTTCTTT. It codes for CASSYGPTEAFF.

This rearrangement joins TRBV6-1 to TRBJ2-5, with 7 bases fitting TRBD1. Germline CDR1 is MNHNS and CDR2 is SASEGT. The V and J ends lost 0 bases and 1 base, in that order; junction bases with no gene match: 8. CDR3 length equals 17 residues. The CDR3 region is CASSEAQTGNPQETQYF. The CDR3 DNA follows: TGTGCCAGCAGTGAAGCACAGACAGGGAACCCCCAAGAGACCCAGTACTTC.

The chain couples TRBV6-1 to TRBJ2-3; D is perhaps TRBD1 (6 bases). The V end lost 8 bases, the J end lost 1 base, and 16 bases lay between the germline ends. CDR1 is MNHNS and CDR2 is SASEGT in the germline V gene. CDR3 size: 15 residues. In nucleotides, the CDR3 is TGTGCCAGCCTAGGAGCAGGGGCTGGCACAGATACGCAGTATTTT. It specifies CASLGAGAGTDTQYF.

This clonotype showed up many times. The rearrangement links TRBV15 to TRBJ2-7; D may be TRBD1 (7 bases). Trimming cost V 3 bases and J 4 bases, with 16 bases left between them. Germline V gene sequence: CDR1 LNHNV, CDR2 YYDKDF (reference sequence). CDR3 size: 15 residues. CDR3: CATSREGQSGYEQYF. The CDR3 DNA reads as TGTGCCACCAGCAGGGAGGGACAGTCCGGTTACGAGCAGTACTTC.

The table lists this clonotype with many counts. The J gene is TRBJ2-4, the V gene TRBV5-1; D is undetermined. The germline V and J ends were trimmed by 0 bases and 7 bases, with 8 bases remaining between them. Germline V CDR1 and CDR2: SGHRS, YFSETQ. CDR3 length equals 13 residues. CDR3 residues: CASSLDTGNIQYF. The CDR3 DNA reads TGCGCCAGCAGCTTGGACACTGGTAACATTCAGTACTTC.

Many counts were recorded for this clonotype. The chain couples TRBV11-2 to TRBJ1-2; 8 bases are a match to TRBD1. Trimming at V came to 4 bases and at J to 8 bases, leaving 15 bases not matched to a gene. Looked up from germline, CDR1 is SGHAT and CDR2 is FQNNGV. There are 16 residues in the CDR3. For the CDR3, the DNA is TGTGCCAGCAGCTATGGACAGGGTCTCGTCAATGGCGGCTACACCTTC. It is translated as CASSYGQGLVNGGYTF.

This clonotype was recorded at least ten times. The chain has TRBV27 and TRBJ1-4, with D unclear. Trimming cost V 8 bases and J 9 bases, with 16 bases left between them. From germline, CDR1 is MNHEY and CDR2 SMNVEV (reference sequence). The CDR3 loop spans 13 amino acids. CDR3 in DNA: TGTGCCAGCCGCCGGGCGAACGAGAAAAAACTGTTTTTT. Amino acid sequence: CASRRANEKKLFF.

This clonotype was seen ten or more times. The CDR3 region is CASSQDWAESYEQYF. The CDR3 region has the DNA TGCGCCAGCAGCCAAGATTGGGCAGAGAGCTACGAGCAGTACTTC. This chain links TRBV4-1 with TRBJ2-7; D unclear. Germline V gene lookup returns CDR1 MGHRA and CDR2 YSYEKL. With 0 bases removed from V and 3 bases from J, the gap between germline ends came to 12 bases. The CDR3 covers 15 residues.

The chain carries TRBV5-7 and TRBJ2-2, with D possibly TRBD1 on 5 matching bases. TRBV5-7 is noted as an ORF with a role that remains uncertain. This CDR3 is 15 amino acids long. The V end lost 1 base, the J end lost 6 bases, and 13 bases lay between the germline ends. DNA of the CDR3: TGTGCCAGCAGCTTGCCTAAACAGGAACCCGGGGAGCTGTTTTTT. Translating gives CASSLPKQEPGELFF.

The J gene is TRBJ1-2, the V gene TRBV6-2 or TRBV6-3; 7 bases agree with TRBD1. This CDR3 contains 18 residues. Losses at the gene ends were 7 bases for V and 8 bases for J; bases not matched to a gene: 25. Germline CDR1 MNHEY, CDR2 SVGEGT. Written as DNA, the CDR3 is TGTGCCAGCACCCCTAGGAAAAGCCGGACAGGCTCATCCCACGGCTACACCTTC. It specifies CASTPRKSRTGSSHGYTF.

This clonotype has a count of ten or more. V is TRBV30 and J is TRBJ2-3; the D is unclear. Trimming took off 5 bases at V and 2 bases at J, with 5 bases between the two ends. The germline CDR1 and CDR2 sequences are GTSNPN and SVGIG (reference sequence). The CDR3 contains 11 residues. In nucleotides, the CDR3 is TGTGCCTGGCGTCTCACAGATACGCAGTATTTT. Its translation: CAWRLTDTQYF.

This clonotype was counted at least ten times. The chain uses TRBV11-2 and TRBJ2-3; 8 nucleotides match TRBD2. The V gene's germline CDR1 is SGHAT and CDR2 FQNNGV. The CDR3 spans 16 residues. Trimming took 1 base from V and 3 from J; bases not matched to a gene: 6. The CDR3, as DNA: TGTGCCAGCAGCTTAGTACCAGCGGGGGATACAGATACGCAGTATTTT. Translation gives CASSLVPAGDTDTQYF.

This clonotype was detected many times. The chain links TRBV19 to TRBJ1-2; D not certain. Germline V gives CDR1 LNHDA, CDR2 SQIVND (reference sequence). There are 16 residues in the CDR3. With 5 bases removed from V and 0 bases from J, the gap between germline ends came to 16 bases. The CDR3 protein is CASSLYSTGSNYGYTF. CDR3 nucleotides: TGTGCCAGTAGTCTTTACTCGACGGGTTCTAACTATGGCTACACCTTC.

This clonotype has only a few counts. CDR3 amino acids: CASSMTRASYGYTF. The DNA of the CDR3 is TGTGCCAGCAGCATGACAAGGGCGTCCTATGGCTACACCTTC. The gene calls are TRBV5-8 and TRBJ1-2; D remains ambiguous. Germline V gives CDR1 SGHTS, CDR2 YDEGEE. Trimming took 4 bases from V and 4 from J, leaving 14 bases between them. The CDR3 is 14 amino acids.

A few counts support this clonotype. The genes are TRBV6-1 and TRBJ2-5; perhaps D is TRBD1 or TRBD2 (6 bases each). The CDR3 covers 12 residues. Germline CDR1 reads MNHNS; CDR2 reads SASEGT. The V end was cut by 2 bases, the J end by 12 bases, with 13 bases between. Here the CDR3 reads CASSERGDFEYF. The CDR3 DNA is TGTGCCAGCAGTGAAAGGGGGGACTTCGAGTACTTC.

This clonotype was picked up many times. V usage is TRBV6-2 or TRBV6-3 and J usage is TRBJ2-7; D possibly corresponds to TRBD2 (7 bases). The V and J ends lost 5 bases and 1 base respectively, with 18 bases between them. The CDR3 extends over 16 amino acids. Germline lookup yields CDR1 MNHEY and CDR2 SVGEGT. The CDR3 DNA sequence: TGTGCCAGCAGTGTCTATTGGCGGGGGCCGTCCTACGAGCAGTACTTC. Protein product: CASSVYWRGPSYEQYF.

Remarks on this clonotype: The junction does not match germline at one end; this may be a read error. V is TRBV7-2 and J is TRBJ2-7; D perhaps matches TRBD1 (5 bases). Germline V lookup: CDR1 SGHTA, CDR2 FQGNSA. The CDR3 loop spans 17 amino acids. The CDR3 sequence: CASSRPRNRPSSYEQDF. The CDR3, as DNA: TGTGCCAGCAGTCGCCCCAGGAACAGGCCGAGCTCCTACGAGCAGGACTTC. The complete variable domain, with remaining parts taken from reference TRBV7-2 and TRBJ2-7, reads GAGVSQSPSNKVTEKGKDVELRCDPISGHTALYWYRQSLGQGLEFLIYFQGNSAPDKSGLPSDRFSAERTGGSVSTLTIQRTQQEDSAVYLCASSRPRNRPSSYEQDFGPGTRLTVT.